This paragraph reports one T cell receptor beta chain. Its antigen is unidentified. This specimen comes from a study of cytomegalovirus exposure and HLA in healthy donors. Study-wide results and caveats: Researchers reported that a few CMV-associated chains were confirmed in vitro as CMV antigen-specific. The authors listed some 160 TCR beta chains as cytomegalovirus-associated. A cluster of highly shared sequence variants was likely a sequencing artifact.

V lost 5 bases to trimming and J lost 1 base, with 11 bases between them. The germline CDR1 and CDR2 sequences are MNHEY and SMNVEV (reference sequence). The CDR3 is made up of 14 amino acids. Amplification used 60 Vbeta primers and 13 Jbeta primers. Method: immunoSEQ multiplex PCR; TCRdb's copy keeps in-frame clones and lacks some. The sample records fewer than 150,000 clones, 75% to 85% being singletons. Sequencing was carried out using PBMCs. The clonotype originates from a man aged 35 to 55 in good health and CMV-seronegative. V usage is TRBV27 and J usage is TRBJ1-1; D is possibly TRBD1 (5 bases). This CDR3 reads CASSPRGGNTEAFF. The DNA for the CDR3 is TGTGCCAGCAGTCCCCGGGGGGGGAACACTGAAGCTTTCTTT.